This T cell receptor (beta chain) is from a study of blood T cell repertoires in COVID-19. Germline CDR1 reads SGHNT; CDR2 reads YENEEA. V was shortened by 1 base and J by 6 bases, with 10 bases between the two germline ends. There are 14 residues in the CDR3. This clone is a singleton in its sample. Repertoires were generated with immunoSEQ multiplex PCR, while TCRdb's copy carries only in-frame clones and drops some. This table has about 200,000 clones, almost 85% appearing once. Source material: PBMCs or T cells enriched from blood (not recorded which). This rearrangement joins TRBV11-3 to TRBJ2-1, with D possibly TRBD1 on 6 matching bases. This clonotype was obtained from a man in his forties or fifties who had recovered from COVID-19. The CDR3: CASSLAQGFNEQFF. CDR3 nucleotide sequence: TGTGCCAGCAGCTTAGCCCAGGGGTTCAATGAGCAGTTCTTC.